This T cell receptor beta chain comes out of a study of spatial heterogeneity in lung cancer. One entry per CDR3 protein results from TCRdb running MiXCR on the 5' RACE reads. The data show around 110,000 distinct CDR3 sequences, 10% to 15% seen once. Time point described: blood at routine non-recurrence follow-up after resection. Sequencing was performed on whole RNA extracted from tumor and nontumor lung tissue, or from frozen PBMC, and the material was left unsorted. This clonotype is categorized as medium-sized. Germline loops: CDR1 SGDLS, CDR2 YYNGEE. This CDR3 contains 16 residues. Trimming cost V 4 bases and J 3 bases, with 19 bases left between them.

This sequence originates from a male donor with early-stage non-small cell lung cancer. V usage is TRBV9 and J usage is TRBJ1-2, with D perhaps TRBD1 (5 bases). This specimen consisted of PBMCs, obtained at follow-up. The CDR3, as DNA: TGTGCCAGCAGCCCTAGACAAGGGGCGCGTGACTATGGCTACACCTTC. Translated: CASSPRQGARDYGYTF.